This TCR beta chain was profiled in a study of T-cell memory formation after mild COVID-19 (dated by TCRdb to 2020 to 2023). The study in broad terms: Most TCR sequence clusters were specific to one of the two donors. The cohort comprised two young, previously healthy adult volunteers, one female and one male. In two donors, T-cell clones that expanded and contracted after mild COVID-19 were followed by sequencing TCRalpha and TCRbeta repertoires longitudinally.

There are a few counts of this clonotype. Its antigen is currently not known. Within one base of it there is no much larger clone, and no base qualities were kept. Deletion took 9 bases off V and 2 bases off J, with a span of 11 bases between the germline ends. The germline V gene (reference sequence) sets CDR1 to LGHDT and CDR2 to YNNKEL. The CDR3 spans 13 residues, from the cysteine through the phenylalanine. Solely the CDR3 DNA is kept, with 39 bases framed from the first base. Instrument used: Illumina NovaSeq 6000. Using 5'RACE with constant-segment primers, TCRalpha and TCRbeta cDNA libraries were constructed, with sample barcodes and unique molecular identifiers added in the process. Trizol reagent was used to extract RNA from every sample. Amplification of the libraries took two PCR steps, and the second step added a second sample barcode plus Illumina TruSeq adapters. Sequencing of libraries was performed on an Illumina NovaSeq with 2 x 150 bp paired-end reads. The published analysis was carried out like this. The reads were demultiplexed and collapsed into UMI-guided consensus sequences using migec v1.2.7. With mixcr v2.1.11, UMI consensuses were aligned to TRA and TRB V and J templates and assembled into clonotypes. Expanded or contracted clonotypes were those called significant by both edgeR and NoisET, with noise models trained on biological replicates. For edgeR calls, a false discovery rate-adjusted p below 0.01 and a log2 fold-change threshold of 1 were applied. As an exploratory analysis of dynamics, max-normalized trajectories of the 1000 most abundant clonotypes were examined with PCA combined with hierarchical clustering. Separately sequenced CD4+ and CD8+ repertoires were used to assign the CD4 or CD8 phenotype of responding clones. In TCRdb, the public reads were trimmed at Q25 with fastp and aligned with MiXCR, with productive beta chains retained. When rows share a CDR3 protein, they turn into one entry using the most common DNA and genes. The V and J calls, along with clone size, are taken from TCRdb and not from the paper's own processing. Present in this sample are under 250,000 distinct CDR3 sequences, roughly 27% of which were seen just once. Jointly, the top ten make up 11% of the sample.

Overall study results and their limits: The detection of some responding clones in pre-infection memory suggests that pre-existing cross-reactive memory T cells joined the SARS-CoV-2 response. The second-wave clones that peaked on day 37 were not confirmed to be SARS-CoV-2 specific. The study covered only a couple of mild cases, and larger cohorts including severe cases with pre-infection samples were considered necessary. Contracting CD4+ clones were found mainly in CM and EM memory subsets, while CD8+ clones were enriched in EMRA. Clones contracting from day 15 to 85 had balanced CD4/CD8 phenotypes, while a second wave expanding from day 15 to 37 was biased towards CD4+.

Ficoll-Paque density gradient centrifugation was the method used to isolate PBMCs. The chain is assembled from TRBV3-1 and TRBJ1-3, with the D gene call left open. The source of this sequence is an adult woman who had mild COVID-19 (a few samples of this study predate the infection). The sample titles of this study are shuffled in the database, so cell type and time point are left out; the donor was told from shared clones. Sequencing used PBMCs or a T cell subset sorted from them (not recorded which). The bases are TGTGCCAGTACCTTGACGGCTGGAAACACCATATATTTT. This codes for CASTLTAGNTIYF.